This T cell receptor (beta chain) was captured in a study of T cell changes during pregnancy in multiple sclerosis. Assay used: immunoSEQ multiplex PCR; TCRdb lists only in-frame clones, some missing. The sample holds roughly 38,000 clones, around 92% seen once. The CDR3 totals 14 residues. The J segment lost 8 bases and the V segment lost 3 bases, leaving 7 bases of the junction unmatched. Germline V gene lookup returns CDR1 SGDLS and CDR2 YYNGEE. The input for sequencing was CD4+ T cells from peripheral blood mononuclear cells, taken in the second trimester of pregnancy. The origin of this receptor is a female donor in good health, enrolled as a control in a pregnancy study. The chain employs TRBV9 and TRBJ1-5, with TRBD1 matching 8 bases. The CDR3 is CASSAGQGSEPQHF. DNA of the CDR3: TGTGCCAGCAGCGCCGGACAGGGCAGTGAGCCCCAGCATTTT.